The source of this T cell receptor (beta chain) is a study of cytomegalovirus exposure and HLA in healthy donors. Findings and limits, study-wide: The authors judged a highly shared variant cluster likely a sequencing artifact. Several of the most significant clusters were apparently associated with common viral pathogens in a later analysis.

With 60 Vbeta and 13 Jbeta primers, the PCR was carried out. TCRdb's copy holds only in-frame clones and misses some; the assay was immunoSEQ multiplex PCR. Found here are more than 140,000 clones, about four fifths of them singletons; the top ten hold approximately 3.2%. The CDR3 runs to 14 residues. Germline CDR1 and CDR2: MDHEN and SYDVKM. Between the trimmed V and J ends, which lost 3 bases and 4 bases, there was a span of 12 bases. A note on this clone: Its antigen is undetermined.

The TCR originated in a young man in good health and CMV-seropositive. The gene calls are TRBV28 and TRBJ1-1; D remains ambiguous. The sample comprised PBMCs. In DNA form, the CDR3 reads TGTGCCAGCAGTTTCCCCGCCGGTGGCACTGAAGCTTTCTTT. The encoded protein is CASSFPAGGTEAFF.